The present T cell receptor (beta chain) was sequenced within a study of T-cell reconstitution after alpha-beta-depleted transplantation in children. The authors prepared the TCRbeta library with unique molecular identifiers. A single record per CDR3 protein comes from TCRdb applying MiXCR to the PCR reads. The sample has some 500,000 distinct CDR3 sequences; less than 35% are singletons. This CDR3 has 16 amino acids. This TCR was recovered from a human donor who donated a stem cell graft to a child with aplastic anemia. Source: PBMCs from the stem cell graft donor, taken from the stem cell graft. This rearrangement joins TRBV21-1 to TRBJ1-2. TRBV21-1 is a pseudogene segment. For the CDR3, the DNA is TGTGCCAGCAGCAGCGACCGACACGAAACTAACTATGGCTACACCTTC. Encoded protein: CASSSDRHETNYGYTF.